The 8 T cell receptor beta chains in this list originate from one sample, sequenced in a study of control samples from healthy donors and cancer patients. Method: immunoSEQ multiplex PCR; TCRdb's copy keeps in-frame clones and lacks some. The sample has about 59,000 clones; 80% to 95% are singletons. The sequenced sample consisted of PBMCs. The receptors stem from a man aged 40-49 years with colorectal cancer.

This chain uses TRBV5-4 with TRBJ2-7, with 11 bases that match TRBD1. The CDR3 extends over 17 amino acids. Per the germline V gene, CDR1 is SGHNT and CDR2 is YYREEE (reference sequence). The V segment lost 0 bases and the J segment 2 bases; nucleotides outside the gene matches: 7. The CDR3 sequence: CASSLGLVGQGAYEQYF. The CDR3 DNA reads as TGTGCCAGCAGCTTGGGTCTTGTGGGACAGGGGGCCTACGAGCAGTACTTC.

The V and J genes are TRBV4-1 and TRBJ1-3; 10 bases map to TRBD1. Trimming at V came to 2 bases and at J to 2 bases, leaving 6 bases not matched to a gene. The CDR3 covers 17 residues. The V gene's germline CDR1 is MGHRA and CDR2 YSYEKL. The CDR3 DNA sequence: TGCGCCAGCAGCCAAATATTTGGGACAGGGGCTGGAAACACCATATATTTT. Translated: CASSQIFGTGAGNTIYF.

J is TRBJ1-6 and V is TRBV7-9; no clear D gene. Germline V gene data show CDR1 as SEHNR and CDR2 as FQNEAQ (reference sequence). The CDR3 runs 14 residues. V dropped 4 bases and J dropped 6 bases, with 10 bases sitting between them. In nucleotides, the CDR3 is TGTGCCAGCAGCTCCTCGGGAGCTAATTCACCCCTCCACTTT. Amino acid sequence: CASSSSGANSPLHF.

The chain uses TRBV6-5 and TRBJ1-5, with 8 positions matching TRBD1. CDR3 length: 14 residues. Trimming took 6 bases from V and 5 from J; bases not matched to a gene: 6. Germline CDR1 is MNHEY and CDR2 is SVGAGI. The CDR3 region has the DNA TGTGCCAGCAGCCAGGACAGGGCCGATCAGCCCCAGCATTTT. Amino acid sequence: CASSQDRADQPQHF.

This chain links TRBV6-1 with TRBJ1-5; D remains ambiguous. The CDR3 spans 15 residues. Germline lookup yields CDR1 MNHNS and CDR2 SASEGT. The germline V and J ends were trimmed by 3 bases and 0 bases, with 9 bases remaining between them. Here the CDR3 DNA reads TGTGCCAGCAGTGAGGACGTTTATAGCAATCAGCCCCAGCATTTT. This encodes CASSEDVYSNQPQHF.

The V call is TRBV7-3, the J call TRBJ2-3; D is tentatively TRBD1 or TRBD2 (5 bases each). The CDR3 covers 14 residues. Germline V gene data show CDR1 as SGHTA and CDR2 as FQGTGA. V lost 6 bases and J 2 bases, leaving 12 bases between the germline ends. CDR3 loop: CASRSGPATDTQYF. CDR3 nucleotide sequence: TGTGCCAGCAGATCGGGACCGGCCACAGATACGCAGTATTTT. The full variable domain, rest sourced from reference TRBV7-3 and TRBJ2-3, is GAGVSQTPSNKVTEKGKYVELRCDPISGHTALYWYRQSLGQGPEFLIYFQGTGAADDSGLPNDRFFAVRPEGSVSTLKIQRTERGDSAVYLCASRSGPATDTQYFGPGTRLTVL.

The rearrangement joins TRBV6-1 to TRBJ1-1; weak D call: TRBD1 (5 bases). CDR3 length: 15 residues. Trimming pared 3 bases from V and 5 bases from J, leaving 16 bases between. Germline V gene lookup returns CDR1 MNHNS and CDR2 SASEGT. The CDR3 loop reads CASSETASGLTEAFF. CDR3 bases: TGTGCCAGCAGTGAGACCGCTTCAGGGTTGACTGAAGCTTTCTTT.

The rearrangement uses TRBV6-5 and TRBJ1-2; D may be TRBD1 (6 bases). The V and J ends lost 6 bases and 6 bases respectively, with 20 bases between them. The V gene's germline CDR1 is MNHEY and CDR2 SVGAGI. The CDR3 length is 15 residues. The CDR3 spells CASSMQQGSTHGYTF. For the CDR3, the DNA is TGTGCCAGCAGCATGCAACAGGGTTCGACTCATGGCTACACCTTC.